A selection of T cell receptor beta chains follows, all from one sample in a study of cytomegalovirus exposure and HLA in healthy donors. The protocol was immunoSEQ multiplex PCR, while the TCRdb copy is restricted to in-frame clones and leaves out a portion. The table lists about 150,000 clones, about 91% of them singletons. The sample consisted of PBMCs. The receptor source for this set is a man between 18 and 35 years old in good health and CMV-seropositive. Each CDR3 is given without its conserved first and last residue. The order of the fields is CDR3 protein, J gene, D gene, V gene. The D gene is left open where the match is weak.

cdr3_aa: ASSYFPGGPKETQY
j_call: TRBJ2-5
d_call: NA
v_call: TRBV6-5

cdr3_aa: ASSPTGYGYT
j_call: TRBJ1-2
d_call: NA
v_call: TRBV19

cdr3_aa: ASSPAPGVGYT
j_call: TRBJ1-2
d_call: NA
v_call: TRBV6-5

cdr3_aa: AWSVLGGFTEAF
j_call: TRBJ1-1
d_call: NA
v_call: TRBV30

cdr3_aa: ASSLSSTNTEAF
j_call: TRBJ1-1
d_call: NA
v_call: TRBV27

cdr3_aa: ASTNHRATDTQY
j_call: TRBJ2-3
d_call: NA
v_call: TRBV27

cdr3_aa: AWSQGIVDEAF
j_call: TRBJ1-1
d_call: NA
v_call: TRBV30

cdr3_aa: ASSFKTGSSYEQY
j_call: TRBJ2-7
d_call: NA
v_call: TRBV27

cdr3_aa: ASSPLGEVNYGYT
j_call: TRBJ1-2
d_call: NA
v_call: TRBV4-1

cdr3_aa: ASSFGTSGGFEAKNIQY
j_call: TRBJ2-4
d_call: TRBD2
v_call: TRBV7-8

cdr3_aa: ASSLLRGEETQY
j_call: TRBJ2-5
d_call: NA
v_call: TRBV13

cdr3_aa: ASSPSTGISEGYT
j_call: TRBJ1-2
d_call: TRBD1
v_call: TRBV9

cdr3_aa: ASTSGTGFAGELF
j_call: TRBJ2-2
d_call: TRBD1
v_call: TRBV19

cdr3_aa: ASSLLASDEQF
j_call: TRBJ2-1
d_call: TRBD2
v_call: TRBV6-4

cdr3_aa: ASSDSLEGGELF
j_call: TRBJ2-2
d_call: NA
v_call: TRBV6-4

cdr3_aa: ASSLPGTSGPNEQF
j_call: TRBJ2-1
d_call: TRBD2
v_call: TRBV5-1

cdr3_aa: ATSRDLSYGYT
j_call: TRBJ1-2
d_call: NA
v_call: TRBV10-3

cdr3_aa: ASSRTGGAIGELF
j_call: TRBJ2-2
d_call: TRBD1
v_call: TRBV2

cdr3_aa: ASSGTGINTEAF
j_call: TRBJ1-1
d_call: NA
v_call: TRBV5-1

cdr3_aa: ASSSSGANEQF
j_call: TRBJ2-1
d_call: TRBD2
v_call: TRBV11-3

cdr3_aa: ATVLLGGGEAF
j_call: TRBJ1-1
d_call: NA
v_call: TRBV6-5

cdr3_aa: ASSYRPGTGDGYTGELF
j_call: TRBJ2-2
d_call: TRBD1
v_call: TRBV5-1

cdr3_aa: ASSYRLAGNQETQY
j_call: TRBJ2-5
d_call: TRBD2
v_call: TRBV6-5

cdr3_aa: AWSPPGLAGGTKNIQY
j_call: TRBJ2-4
d_call: TRBD2
v_call: TRBV30

cdr3_aa: ASKILAGRDTQY
j_call: TRBJ2-3
d_call: TRBD2
v_call: TRBV5-1

cdr3_aa: AIRETQY
j_call: TRBJ2-5
d_call: NA
v_call: TRBV6-4

cdr3_aa: ASSFTGGTDYEQY
j_call: TRBJ2-7
d_call: TRBD1
v_call: TRBV7-9

cdr3_aa: ASSPHGNTEAF
j_call: TRBJ1-1
d_call: NA
v_call: TRBV7-3

cdr3_aa: ASSVGQTTGELF
j_call: TRBJ2-2
d_call: TRBD1
v_call: TRBV9

cdr3_aa: ASSLIYGKETQY
j_call: TRBJ2-5
d_call: NA
v_call: TRBV11-2

cdr3_aa: ASSRDPRRETQY
j_call: TRBJ2-5
d_call: NA
v_call: TRBV7-8

cdr3_aa: ASSQSTSVGYNEQF
j_call: TRBJ2-1
d_call: TRBD2
v_call: TRBV4-2

cdr3_aa: ASVGLADTLGETQY
j_call: TRBJ2-5
d_call: TRBD2
v_call: TRBV25-1

cdr3_aa: AWSVLIEQF
j_call: TRBJ2-1
d_call: NA
v_call: TRBV30

cdr3_aa: ASSRWDISDGAF
j_call: TRBJ1-1
d_call: NA
v_call: TRBV5-1

cdr3_aa: ASGLDSINEQF
j_call: TRBJ2-1
d_call: NA
v_call: TRBV11-2

cdr3_aa: AWSVGAGYT
j_call: TRBJ1-2
d_call: NA
v_call: TRBV30

cdr3_aa: ASSPRGAENQPQH
j_call: TRBJ1-5
d_call: NA
v_call: TRBV19

cdr3_aa: ASSFHWTGPYEQY
j_call: TRBJ2-7
d_call: TRBD1
v_call: TRBV5-1

cdr3_aa: ASRRVGDSGELF
j_call: TRBJ2-2
d_call: NA
v_call: TRBV6-1

cdr3_aa: ASSEHLDRTSPNWEQY
j_call: TRBJ2-7
d_call: NA
v_call: TRBV10-2

cdr3_aa: ASSPHREGGYT
j_call: TRBJ1-2
d_call: NA
v_call: TRBV7-3

cdr3_aa: ASSDSGGLETEAF
j_call: TRBJ1-1
d_call: NA
v_call: TRBV6-4

cdr3_aa: ASRDSGNQPQH
j_call: TRBJ1-5
d_call: NA
v_call: TRBV6-1

cdr3_aa: ASSEQGGYGYT
j_call: TRBJ1-2
d_call: NA
v_call: TRBV2

cdr3_aa: ASSLDSQPQH
j_call: TRBJ1-5
d_call: NA
v_call: TRBV7-8

cdr3_aa: ASSKNYPGGYEQY
j_call: TRBJ2-7
d_call: NA
v_call: TRBV25-1

cdr3_aa: ASSLGTVPYEQY
j_call: TRBJ2-7
d_call: NA
v_call: TRBV7-7

cdr3_aa: ASQEGPSSPEQY
j_call: TRBJ2-7
d_call: NA
v_call: TRBV13

cdr3_aa: ASSLLRNEKLF
j_call: TRBJ1-4
d_call: NA
v_call: TRBV13

cdr3_aa: ASGLFPGTGNYEQY
j_call: TRBJ2-7
d_call: TRBD1
v_call: TRBV12-5

cdr3_aa: ASRDDTSSYEQY
j_call: TRBJ2-7
d_call: NA
v_call: TRBV2

cdr3_aa: ASSSVPMSYNEQF
j_call: TRBJ2-1
d_call: NA
v_call: TRBV5-5